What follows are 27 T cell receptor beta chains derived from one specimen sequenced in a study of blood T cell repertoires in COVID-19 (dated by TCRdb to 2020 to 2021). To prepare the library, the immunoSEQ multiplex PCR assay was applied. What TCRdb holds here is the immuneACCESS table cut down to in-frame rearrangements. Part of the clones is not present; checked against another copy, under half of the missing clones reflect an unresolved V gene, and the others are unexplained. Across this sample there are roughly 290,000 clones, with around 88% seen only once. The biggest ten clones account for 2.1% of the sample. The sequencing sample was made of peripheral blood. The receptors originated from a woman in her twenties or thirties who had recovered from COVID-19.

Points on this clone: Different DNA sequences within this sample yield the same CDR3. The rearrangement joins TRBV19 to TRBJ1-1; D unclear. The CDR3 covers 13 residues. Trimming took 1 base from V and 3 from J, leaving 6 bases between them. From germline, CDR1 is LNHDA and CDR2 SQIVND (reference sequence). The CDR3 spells CASSIVPDTEAFF. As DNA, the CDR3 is TGTGCCAGTAGTATAGTCCCGGACACTGAAGCTTTCTTT.

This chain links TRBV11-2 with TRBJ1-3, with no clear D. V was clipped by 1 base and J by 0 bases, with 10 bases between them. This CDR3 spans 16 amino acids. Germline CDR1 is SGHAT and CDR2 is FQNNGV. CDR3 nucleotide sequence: TGTGCCAGCAGCTTAGGCGGTTCTACCTCTGGAAACACCATATATTTT. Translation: CASSLGGSTSGNTIYF.

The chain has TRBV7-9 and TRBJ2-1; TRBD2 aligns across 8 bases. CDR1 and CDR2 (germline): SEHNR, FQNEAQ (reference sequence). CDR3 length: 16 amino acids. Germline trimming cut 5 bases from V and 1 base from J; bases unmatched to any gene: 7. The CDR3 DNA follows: TGTGCCAGCAGCCCTATTTCTAGCGGGTCCTACAATGAGCAGTTCTTC. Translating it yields CASSPISSGSYNEQFF.

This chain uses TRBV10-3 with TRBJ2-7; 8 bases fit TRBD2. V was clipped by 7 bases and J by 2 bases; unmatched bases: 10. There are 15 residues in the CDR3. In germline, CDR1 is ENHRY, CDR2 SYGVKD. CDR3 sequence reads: CAITTLDGRAYEQYF. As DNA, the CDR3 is TGTGCCATCACTACTCTGGACGGGAGGGCCTACGAGCAGTACTTC.

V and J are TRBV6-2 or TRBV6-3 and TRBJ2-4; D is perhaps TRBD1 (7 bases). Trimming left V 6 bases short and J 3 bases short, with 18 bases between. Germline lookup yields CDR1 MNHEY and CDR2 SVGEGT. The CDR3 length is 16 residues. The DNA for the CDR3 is TGTGCCAGCAGCCCTCGACAGGGAGGAGGCAAAAACATTCAGTACTTC. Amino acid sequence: CASSPRQGGGKNIQYF.

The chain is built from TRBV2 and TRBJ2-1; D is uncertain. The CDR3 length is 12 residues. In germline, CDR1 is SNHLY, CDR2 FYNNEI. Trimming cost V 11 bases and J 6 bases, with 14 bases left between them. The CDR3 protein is CAGTASGNEQFF. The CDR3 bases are TGTGCCGGCACTGCCTCCGGCAATGAGCAGTTCTTC.

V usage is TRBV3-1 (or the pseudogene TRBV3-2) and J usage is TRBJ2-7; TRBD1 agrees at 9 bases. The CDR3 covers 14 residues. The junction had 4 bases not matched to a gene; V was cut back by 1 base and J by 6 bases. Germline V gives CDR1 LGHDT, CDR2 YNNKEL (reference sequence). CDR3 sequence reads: CASSQGHRGLEQYF. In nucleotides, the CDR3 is TGTGCCAGCAGCCAAGGCCACAGGGGGCTCGAGCAGTACTTC.

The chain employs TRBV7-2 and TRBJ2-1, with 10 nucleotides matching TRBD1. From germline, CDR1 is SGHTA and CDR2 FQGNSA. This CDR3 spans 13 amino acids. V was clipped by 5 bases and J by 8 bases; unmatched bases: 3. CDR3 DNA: TGTGCCAGCAGCCGGGACAGGGGTGATGAGCAGTTCTTC. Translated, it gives CASSRDRGDEQFF. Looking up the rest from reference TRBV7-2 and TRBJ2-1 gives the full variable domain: GAGVSQSPSNKVTEKGKDVELRCDPISGHTALYWYRQSLGQGLEFLIYFQGNSAPDKSGLPSDRFSAERTGGSVSTLTIQRTQQEDSAVYLCASSRDRGDEQFFGPGTRLTVL.

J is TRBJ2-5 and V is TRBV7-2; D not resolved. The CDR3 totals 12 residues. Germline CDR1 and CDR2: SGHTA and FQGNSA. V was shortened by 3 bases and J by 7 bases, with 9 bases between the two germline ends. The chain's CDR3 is CASSFESATQYF. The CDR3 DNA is TGTGCCAGCAGCTTTGAGAGCGCGACCCAGTACTTC.

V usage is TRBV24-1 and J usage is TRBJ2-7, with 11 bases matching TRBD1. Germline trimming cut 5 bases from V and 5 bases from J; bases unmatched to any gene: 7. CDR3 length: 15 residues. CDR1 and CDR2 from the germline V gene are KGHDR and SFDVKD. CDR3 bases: TGTGCCACCAGTGTTGCGGGACAGGGGGTCGACGAGCAGTACTTC. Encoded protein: CATSVAGQGVDEQYF.

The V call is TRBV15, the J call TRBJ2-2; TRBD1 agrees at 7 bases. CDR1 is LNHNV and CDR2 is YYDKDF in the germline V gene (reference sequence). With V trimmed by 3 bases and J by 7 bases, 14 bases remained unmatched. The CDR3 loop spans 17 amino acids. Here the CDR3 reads CATSSHLARGMDGELFF. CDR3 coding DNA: TGTGCCACCAGCAGTCACCTCGCCAGGGGGATGGACGGGGAGCTGTTTTTT.

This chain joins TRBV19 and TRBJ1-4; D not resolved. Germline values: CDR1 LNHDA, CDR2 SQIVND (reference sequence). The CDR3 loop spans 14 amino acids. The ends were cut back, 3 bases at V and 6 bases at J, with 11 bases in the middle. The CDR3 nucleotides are TGTGCCAGTAGTATTGGAGGATTATATGAAAAACTGTTTTTT. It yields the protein CASSIGGLYEKLFF.

Written as DNA, the CDR3 is TGTGCCAGCAGTGTCGTAAGCAATCAGCCCCAGCATTTT. Residues: CASSVVSNQPQHF. The V and J genes are TRBV2 and TRBJ1-5; D is unresolved. The CDR3 length is 13 residues. In germline, CDR1 is SNHLY, CDR2 FYNNEI. Trimming pared 4 bases from V and 1 base from J, leaving 5 bases between.

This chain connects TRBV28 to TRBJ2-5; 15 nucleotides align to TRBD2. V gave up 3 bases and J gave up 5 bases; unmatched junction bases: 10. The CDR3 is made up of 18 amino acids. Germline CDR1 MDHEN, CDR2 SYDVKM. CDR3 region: CASSFSKGTSGRPETQYF. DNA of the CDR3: TGTGCCAGCAGTTTCTCAAAAGGGACTAGCGGGAGGCCGGAGACCCAGTACTTC. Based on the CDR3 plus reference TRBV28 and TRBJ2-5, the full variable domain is DVKVTQSSRYLVKRTGEKVFLECVQDMDHENMFWYRQDPGLGLRLIYFSYDVKMKEKGDIPEGYSVSREKKERFSLILESASTNQTSMYLCASSFSKGTSGRPETQYFGPGTRLLVL.

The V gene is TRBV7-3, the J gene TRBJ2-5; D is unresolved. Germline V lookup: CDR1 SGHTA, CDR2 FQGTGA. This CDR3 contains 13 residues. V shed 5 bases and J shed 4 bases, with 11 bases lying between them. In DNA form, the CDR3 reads TGTGCCAGCAGCACCCAGCGAAGAGAGACCCAGTACTTC. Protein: CASSTQRRETQYF.

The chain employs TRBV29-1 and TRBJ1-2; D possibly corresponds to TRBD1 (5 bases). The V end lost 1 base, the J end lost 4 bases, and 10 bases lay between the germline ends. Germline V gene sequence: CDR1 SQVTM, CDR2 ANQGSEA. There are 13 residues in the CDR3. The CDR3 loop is CSVEGLGAYGYTF. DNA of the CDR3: TGCAGCGTTGAAGGGCTAGGGGCCTATGGCTACACCTTC.

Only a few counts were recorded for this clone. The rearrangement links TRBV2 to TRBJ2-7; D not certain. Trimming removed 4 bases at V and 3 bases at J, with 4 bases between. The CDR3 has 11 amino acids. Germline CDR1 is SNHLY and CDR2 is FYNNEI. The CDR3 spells CASSGSYEQYF. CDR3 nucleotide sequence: TGTGCCAGCAGTGGGAGCTACGAGCAGTACTTC.

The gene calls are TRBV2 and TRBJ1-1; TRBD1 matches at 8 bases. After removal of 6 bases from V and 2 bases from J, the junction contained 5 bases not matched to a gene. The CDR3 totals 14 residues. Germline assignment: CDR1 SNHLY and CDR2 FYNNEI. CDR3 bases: TGTGCCAGCAGCACACAGGGGGGAAACACTGAAGCTTTCTTT. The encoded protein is CASSTQGGNTEAFF.

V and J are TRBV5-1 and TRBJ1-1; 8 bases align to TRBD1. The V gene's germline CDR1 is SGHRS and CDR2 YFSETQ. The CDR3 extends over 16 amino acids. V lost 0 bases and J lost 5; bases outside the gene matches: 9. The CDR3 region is CASSLEAGGRNTEAFF. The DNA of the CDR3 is TGCGCCAGCAGCTTGGAGGCAGGGGGCCGGAATACTGAAGCTTTCTTT.

CDR3 sequence (DNA): TGTGCCAGCAGTAACAGCCTGAACACTGAAGCTTTCTTT. Translating it yields CASSNSLNTEAFF. The gene calls are TRBV14 and TRBJ1-1; the D is unclear. Germline V CDR1 and CDR2: SGHDN, FVKESK. The CDR3 loop spans 13 amino acids. Between the trimmed V and J ends, which lost 6 bases and 0 bases, there was a span of 8 bases.

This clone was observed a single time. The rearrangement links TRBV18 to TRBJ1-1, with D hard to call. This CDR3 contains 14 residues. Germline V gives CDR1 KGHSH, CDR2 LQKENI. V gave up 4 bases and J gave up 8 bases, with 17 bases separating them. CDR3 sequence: CASSHKERAAEAFF. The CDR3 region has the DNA TGTGCCAGCTCACATAAGGAGAGGGCGGCAGAAGCTTTCTTT.

The CDR3 DNA reads TGTGCCAGCTGGGACAGGGGTTCGGGAGAGACCCAGTACTTC. Its protein product is CASWDRGSGETQYF. The rearrangement uses TRBV27 and TRBJ2-5; 10 nucleotides line up with TRBD1. Per germline, CDR1 MNHEY and CDR2 SMNVEV (reference sequence). CDR3 length equals 14 residues. Unmatched junction bases numbered 7, after V lost 8 bases and J lost 4 bases.

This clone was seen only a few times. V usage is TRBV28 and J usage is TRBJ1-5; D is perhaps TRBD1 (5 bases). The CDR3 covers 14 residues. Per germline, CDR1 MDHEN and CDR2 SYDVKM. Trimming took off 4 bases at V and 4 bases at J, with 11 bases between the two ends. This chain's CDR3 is CASSSPRGNQPQHF. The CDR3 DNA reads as TGTGCCAGCAGTTCCCCGCGGGGGAATCAGCCCCAGCATTTT.

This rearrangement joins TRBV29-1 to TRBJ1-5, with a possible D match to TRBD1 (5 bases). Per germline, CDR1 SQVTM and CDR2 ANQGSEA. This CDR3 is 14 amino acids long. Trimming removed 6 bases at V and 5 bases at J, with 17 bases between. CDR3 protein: CSVDDSILHQPQHF. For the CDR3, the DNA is TGCAGCGTCGACGACAGCATCCTTCATCAGCCCCAGCATTTT.

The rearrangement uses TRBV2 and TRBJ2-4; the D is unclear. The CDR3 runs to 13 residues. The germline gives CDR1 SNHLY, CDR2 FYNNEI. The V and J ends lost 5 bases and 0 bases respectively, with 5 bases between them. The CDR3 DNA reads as TGTGCCAGCAGTACAGTAGCCAAAAACATTCAGTACTTC. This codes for CASSTVAKNIQYF. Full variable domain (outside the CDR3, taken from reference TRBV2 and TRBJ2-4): EPEVTQTPSHQVTQMGQEVILRCVPISNHLYFYWYRQILGQKVEFLVSFYNNEISEKSEIFDDQFSVERPDGSNFTLKIRSTKLEDSAMYFCASSTVAKNIQYFGAGTRLSVL.

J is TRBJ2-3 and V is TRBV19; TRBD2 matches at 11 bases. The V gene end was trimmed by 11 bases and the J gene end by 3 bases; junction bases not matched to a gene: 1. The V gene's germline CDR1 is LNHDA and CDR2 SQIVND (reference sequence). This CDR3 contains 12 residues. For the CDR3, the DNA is TGTGCCTCTAGCGGGAGGACAGATACGCAGTATTTT. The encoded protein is CASSGRTDTQYF.

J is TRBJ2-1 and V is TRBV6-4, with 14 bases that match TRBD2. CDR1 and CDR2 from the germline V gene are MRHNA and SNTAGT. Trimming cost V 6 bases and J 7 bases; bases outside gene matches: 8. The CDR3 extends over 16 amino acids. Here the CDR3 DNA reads TGTGCCAGCAGCCGGACTAGCGGGGGGTTGGTTAATGAGCAGTTCTTC. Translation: CASSRTSGGLVNEQFF.